One and the same sample provided the 10 T cell receptor beta chains below, sequenced in a study of cytomegalovirus exposure and HLA in healthy donors. The protocol was immunoSEQ multiplex PCR, while the TCRdb copy is restricted to in-frame clones and leaves out a portion. Of about 200,000 clones detected, 84% appear once; the ten largest clones hold about an eighth. The sequencing sample was made of PBMCs. These receptors were taken from a woman aged 30 to 39 in good health and CMV-seropositive.

J is TRBJ2-2 and V is TRBV29-1, with D perhaps matching TRBD2 (5 bases). V lost 0 bases and J 4 bases, leaving 12 bases between the germline ends. CDR3 size: 15 residues. Germline V gene sequence: CDR1 SQVTM, CDR2 ANQGSEA. DNA of the CDR3: TGCAGCGTTGAAGATCCCCTAGCCGGCACCGGGGAGCTGTTTTTT. Translation gives CSVEDPLAGTGELFF.

The chain is built from TRBV7-9 and TRBJ1-2, with D unresolved. Deletions cut 1 base from V and 3 bases from J, with 6 bases between. The germline CDR1 and CDR2 sequences are SEHNR and FQNEAQ (reference sequence). The CDR3 runs to 13 residues. CDR3 DNA: TGTGCCAGCAGCTTAGTTCAGGACTATGGCTACACCTTC. Encoded protein: CASSLVQDYGYTF.

The rearrangement uses TRBV11-3 and TRBJ2-7, with a possible D match to TRBD1 (6 bases). Per germline, CDR1 SGHNT and CDR2 YENEEA. V was pared by 5 bases and J by 7 bases, with 9 bases between. The CDR3 sequence is 11 residues long. The CDR3 sequence: CASSQGPEQYF. CDR3 DNA sequence: TGTGCCAGCAGCCAGGGGCCGGAGCAGTACTTC.

The J gene is TRBJ2-7, the V gene TRBV6-6; TRBD1 matches at 8 bases. Trimming cost V 6 bases and J 6 bases; bases outside gene matches: 10. The CDR3 covers 14 residues. Germline-derived CDR1 and CDR2 are MNHNY and SVGAGI (reference sequence). In DNA, the CDR3 is TGTGCCAGCAGCAAAAGGACAGGGTCGGGCGAGCAGTACTTC. Amino acid sequence: CASSKRTGSGEQYF.

The V call is TRBV29-1, the J call TRBJ2-7; D is ambiguous. Germline CDR1 reads SQVTM; CDR2 reads ANQGSEA. Trimming left V 2 bases short and J 4 bases short, with 6 bases between. The CDR3 totals 11 residues. The CDR3 loop reads CSVEMEYEQYF. DNA for the CDR3: TGCAGCGTTGAAATGGAGTACGAGCAGTACTTC.

The V gene is TRBV6-6, the J gene TRBJ2-7; D might be TRBD1 (5 bases). CDR1 and CDR2 from the germline V gene are MNHNY and SVGAGI (reference sequence). Trimming took 5 bases from V and 4 from J, leaving 21 bases between them. The CDR3 sequence is 16 residues long. CDR3 nucleotides: TGTGCCAGCAGTCCGTCTCTAGGGGAAATAGGTTACGAGCAGTACTTC. Translating it yields CASSPSLGEIGYEQYF.

The CDR3 DNA sequence: TGTGCCAGCAGCCCGGGGGGGGTCTACGAGCAGTACTTC. Protein product: CASSPGGVYEQYF. This chain joins TRBV7-2 and TRBJ2-7, with 8 nucleotides matching TRBD2. Trimming took 5 bases from V and 3 from J; bases not matched to a gene: 3. CDR3 length: 13 residues. CDR1 SGHTA and CDR2 FQGNSA come from the germline V gene.

V is TRBV6-5 and J is TRBJ2-3; D gene ambiguous. This CDR3 region has 14 residues. V lost 5 bases and J lost 2, with 11 bases in between. The germline V gene has CDR1 MNHEY and CDR2 SVGAGI. The CDR3 loop is CASSRSWATDTQYF. As DNA, the CDR3 is TGTGCCAGCAGTCGATCTTGGGCCACAGATACGCAGTATTTT.

CDR3 sequence: CASNPGQTTNEKLFF. The CDR3 DNA follows: TGTGCCAGCAACCCCGGACAGACAACTAATGAAAAACTGTTTTTT. This chain links TRBV6-5 with TRBJ1-4; D possibly corresponds to TRBD1 (6 bases). Germline loops: CDR1 MNHEY, CDR2 SVGAGI. Trimming left V 7 bases short and J 0 bases short, with 12 bases between. This CDR3 comprises 15 residues.

This clone was observed a few times. V and J are TRBV6-5 and TRBJ2-7; tentative D call: TRBD1 (5 bases). V dropped 6 bases and J dropped 3 bases, with 12 bases sitting between them. The germline V gene has CDR1 MNHEY and CDR2 SVGAGI. The CDR3 is made up of 13 amino acids. CDR3: CASSRQGNYEQYF. The CDR3 DNA reads as TGTGCCAGCAGCCGTCAGGGTAACTACGAGCAGTACTTC.